The 17 T cell receptor beta chains below all came from one sample that was sequenced in a study of blood T cell repertoires in COVID-19. The protocol was immunoSEQ multiplex PCR, while the TCRdb copy is restricted to in-frame clones and leaves out a portion. The sample records about 150,000 clones, roughly three quarters being singletons. What was sequenced was PBMCs or T cells enriched from blood (not recorded which). These receptors were taken from a woman aged 45-65 years who had recovered from COVID-19.

The J gene is TRBJ1-6, the V gene TRBV5-1; TRBD1 matches 10 bases. There are 15 residues in the CDR3. Germline CDR1 is SGHRS and CDR2 is YFSETQ. Trimming removed 4 bases from V and 15 bases from J; junction bases left unmatched: 13. The CDR3 DNA is TGCGCCAGCAGCCTCGGGACAGGGGACCTCCGTGACCTCCACTTT. It codes for CASSLGTGDLRDLHF.

This sequence joins TRBV7-8 and TRBJ1-5; 11 positions match TRBD1. This CDR3 region has 18 residues. Trimming took 5 bases from V and 4 from J; bases not matched to a gene: 13. The germline V gene encodes CDR1 SGHVS and CDR2 FQNEAQ. CDR3 amino acids: CASSQTGRTGGANQPQHF. In DNA form, the CDR3 reads TGTGCCAGCAGCCAAACGGGACGGACAGGGGGCGCGAATCAGCCCCAGCATTTT.

J is TRBJ2-1 and V is TRBV7-9; D might be TRBD1 (6 bases). V lost 6 bases and J 2 bases, leaving 17 bases between the germline ends. The CDR3 is made up of 16 amino acids. In germline, CDR1 is SEHNR, CDR2 FQNEAQ (reference sequence). This chain's CDR3 is CASRDQQGDAYNEQFF. CDR3 nucleotide sequence: TGTGCCAGCAGAGACCAACAGGGAGACGCCTACAATGAGCAGTTCTTC.

There are a few counts of this clone. This chain uses TRBV3-1 (or the pseudogene TRBV3-2) with TRBJ2-7, with D unclear. CDR3 length equals 14 residues. V dropped 2 bases and J dropped 4 bases, with 12 bases sitting between them. Looked up from germline, CDR1 is LGHDT and CDR2 is YNNKEL (reference sequence). The CDR3 DNA sequence: TGTGCCAGCAGCCAATTCAATGGCATGTACGAGCAGTACTTC. Encoded protein: CASSQFNGMYEQYF.

The rearrangement joins TRBV15 to TRBJ1-1, with 8 bases lining up with TRBD1. The trim removed 0 bases at V and 7 bases at J, leaving 4 bases unmatched. Germline V lookup: CDR1 LNHNV, CDR2 YYDKDF (reference sequence). The CDR3 length is 14 residues. The CDR3 DNA is TGTGCCACCAGCAGAGACAGGGGGCGTGATGAAGCTTTCTTT. This sequence encodes CATSRDRGRDEAFF.

The J gene is TRBJ2-7, the V gene TRBV28; a possible D gene is TRBD1 (5 bases). Trimming cost V 8 bases and J 2 bases, with 16 bases left between them. This CDR3 is 14 amino acids long. From germline, CDR1 is MDHEN and CDR2 SYDVKM. The CDR3 DNA reads as TGTGCCAGCCGCACAGGATTCGTTCCCTACGAGCAGTACGTC. Encoded protein: CASRTGFVPYEQYV.

Only one count was recorded for this clone. This sequence joins TRBV5-8 and TRBJ2-5; TRBD2 aligns across 16 bases. V was pared by 3 bases and J by 0 bases, with 5 bases of the junction left unmatched. From germline, CDR1 is SGHTS and CDR2 YDEGEE. The CDR3 totals 18 residues. CDR3 protein: CASSSGTSGGAYQETQYF. The CDR3 nucleotides read TGTGCCAGCAGCTCCGGGACTAGCGGGGGGGCCTACCAAGAGACCCAGTACTTC. The full variable domain, rest sourced from reference TRBV5-8 and TRBJ2-5, is EAGVTQSPTHLIKTRGQQATLRCSPISGHTSVYWYQQALGLGLQFLLWYDEGEERNRGNFPPRFSGRQFPNYSSELNVNALELEDSALYLCASSSGTSGGAYQETQYFGPGTRLLVL.

J is TRBJ1-1 and V is TRBV19, with TRBD1 as a possible D gene (6 bases). V lost 3 bases and J lost 0, with 14 bases in between. Per germline, CDR1 LNHDA and CDR2 SQIVND (reference sequence). This CDR3 is 16 amino acids long. The CDR3, as DNA: TGTGCCAGTAGTATCTTAAGGGGGATGATGAACACTGAAGCTTTCTTT. It yields the protein CASSILRGMMNTEAFF.

The chain uses TRBV5-1 and TRBJ2-7, with D perhaps matching TRBD1 (7 bases). Trimming took 1 base from V and 0 from J, leaving 14 bases between them. The CDR3 is 16 amino acids. Germline lookup yields CDR1 SGHRS and CDR2 YFSETQ. CDR3 DNA: TGCGCCAGCAGCTTGATCGGGGGACAGATCTCCTACGAGCAGTACTTC. Protein sequence: CASSLIGGQISYEQYF.

By its share, this clone is medium-sized. The CDR3 coding sequence is TGCAGCGTTGGATGGAGGGATGGCTACACCTTC. It yields the protein CSVGWRDGYTF. The V and J genes are TRBV29-1 and TRBJ1-2; no reliable D call. Germline loops: CDR1 SQVTM, CDR2 ANQGSEA. The CDR3 has 11 amino acids. V was trimmed by 4 bases and J by 6 bases, leaving 9 bases between them.

With respect to this clone: One junction end does not reproduce the germline sequence, and a read error may be involved. The rearrangement joins TRBV7-2 to TRBJ2-1, with 12 nucleotides matching TRBD2. The CDR3 has 15 residues. The germline CDR1 and CDR2 sequences are SGHTA and FQGNSA. The CDR3 is CASSLAGGPINEQFF. CDR3 bases: TGTGCCAGCAGCCTAGCGGGGGGGCCGATTAATGAGCAGTTCTTC.

This chain joins TRBV10-3 and TRBJ2-3, with 7 bases matching TRBD2. Germline CDR1 and CDR2: ENHRY and SYGVKD. V dropped 2 bases and J dropped 9; count of bases not matched to a gene: 5. The CDR3 extends over 13 amino acids. CDR3 region: CAISETSSGTQYF. The DNA for the CDR3 is TGTGCCATCAGTGAGACTTCTAGCGGCACGCAGTATTTT.

This rearrangement joins TRBV27 to TRBJ2-5, with a tentative D call TRBD1 (5 bases). Germline V gene lookup returns CDR1 MNHEY and CDR2 SMNVEV (reference sequence). This CDR3 contains 14 residues. The V end lost 2 bases, the J end lost 5 bases, and 12 bases lay between the germline ends. The CDR3 DNA is TGTGCCAGCAGTTTAGGTCAGGGTGTGGAGACCCAGTACTTC. Its translation is CASSLGQGVETQYF.

This rearrangement joins TRBV7-9 to TRBJ1-1; TRBD1 matches 9 bases. This CDR3 contains 16 residues. With V trimmed by 5 bases and J by 1 base, 8 bases remained unmatched. Germline lookup yields CDR1 SEHNR and CDR2 FQNEAQ (reference sequence). The CDR3 loop reads CASSPGTGWGNTEAFF. The CDR3 DNA reads TGTGCCAGCAGCCCAGGGACAGGGTGGGGGAACACTGAAGCTTTCTTT.

The rearrangement links TRBV3-1 (or the pseudogene TRBV3-2) to TRBJ1-5; 8 bases line up with TRBD1. The ends lost 1 base at V and 5 bases at J; junction bases unmatched: 7. The CDR3 extends over 16 amino acids. Germline CDR1 reads LGHDT; CDR2 reads YNNKEL (reference sequence). The CDR3 is CASSQGTGFGDQPQHF. The CDR3 DNA reads as TGTGCCAGCAGCCAAGGGACAGGGTTTGGTGATCAGCCCCAGCATTTT.

The rearrangement uses TRBV5-1 and TRBJ1-2; 7 positions agree with TRBD1. The germline V gene has CDR1 SGHRS and CDR2 YFSETQ. This CDR3 has 15 amino acids. Trimming removed 8 bases from V and 5 bases from J; junction bases left unmatched: 15. The CDR3 coding sequence is TGCGCCAGTCAGGGACAGCCCTTGAGTCCTTATGGCTACACCTTC. Amino acid sequence: CASQGQPLSPYGYTF.

V is TRBV9 and J is TRBJ1-1, with D tentatively TRBD1 (6 bases). The V gene lost 3 bases and the J gene lost 3 bases, with 18 bases spanning the gap. CDR1 SGDLS and CDR2 YYNGEE come from the germline V gene. This CDR3 region has 16 residues. The CDR3 nucleotides read TGTGCCAGCAGCGCTCACGGGGGGCGGAGTGACACTGAAGCTTTCTTT. This encodes CASSAHGGRSDTEAFF.